The 18 T cell receptor beta chains given below trace back to one sample, sequenced in a study of graft-versus-host responses after intestinal transplantation. The method was immunoSEQ multiplex PCR; TCRdb's version includes in-frame clones alone and lacks a portion of them. The sample shows about 8,300 clones, roughly 90% of them seen only once. Here the sequenced sample was PBMCs, taken around 31 days after intestinal transplant. All receptors derive from a human patient who received an intestinal transplant, so some T cells may come from the graft donor.

The rearrangement joins TRBV9 to TRBJ2-5, with a tentative D call TRBD1 (5 bases). The CDR3 length is 15 residues. V lost 0 bases and J lost 4, with 13 bases in between. Germline V gene data show CDR1 as SGDLS and CDR2 as YYNGEE. The CDR3 bases are TGTGCCAGCAGCGTAGGGGGCGGAGTAATAGAGACCCAGTACTTC. Protein sequence: CASSVGGGVIETQYF.

This clone was counted a single time. The V gene is TRBV6-5, the J gene TRBJ2-3; 7 bases are a match to TRBD2. V was clipped by 9 bases and J by 3 bases; unmatched bases: 6. Germline V gene sequence: CDR1 MNHEY, CDR2 SVGAGI. This CDR3 is built from 13 residues. The CDR3 region is CARRAGNTDTQYF. CDR3 sequence (DNA): TGTGCCAGACGAGCGGGGAATACAGATACGCAGTATTTT.

The rearrangement uses TRBV9 and TRBJ2-2, with D uncertain. Germline values: CDR1 SGDLS, CDR2 YYNGEE. V was clipped by 0 bases and J by 3 bases, with 6 bases between them. The CDR3 contains 14 residues. This CDR3 is CASSVEWDTGELFF. The CDR3 DNA reads as TGTGCCAGCAGCGTAGAATGGGACACCGGGGAGCTGTTTTTT.

The chain links TRBV6-9 to TRBJ2-7; D not certain. V was cut by 7 bases and J by 0 bases, with 7 bases left in between. Germline V gene sequence: CDR1 MNHGY, CDR2 SVAAGI. This CDR3 contains 12 residues. The CDR3 protein is CASTAGSYEQYF. In nucleotides, the CDR3 is TGTGCCAGCACGGCCGGCTCCTACGAGCAGTACTTC.

The chain's CDR3 is CASSSRQEHEQYF. The CDR3 region has the DNA TGTGCCAGCAGCTCCCGACAGGAACACGAGCAGTACTTC. The chain carries TRBV7-3 and TRBJ2-7, with TRBD1 as a possible D gene (6 bases). V was cut by 4 bases and J by 5 bases, with 12 bases left in between. The CDR3 totals 13 residues. Germline CDR1 and CDR2: SGHTA and FQGTGA.

The V gene is TRBV18, the J gene TRBJ2-1; 7 bases are shared with TRBD2. V lost 5 bases to trimming and J lost 3 bases; unmatched junction nucleotides: 7. The CDR3 has 15 residues. The germline CDR1 and CDR2 sequences are KGHSH and LQKENI. The CDR3 sequence: CASSLEAGLYNEQFF. In DNA, the CDR3 is TGTGCCAGCTCATTAGAAGCGGGGCTCTACAATGAGCAGTTCTTC.

The chain combines TRBV19 with TRBJ1-5, with TRBD1 identical over 9 bases. CDR1 is LNHDA and CDR2 is SQIVND in the germline V gene (reference sequence). The CDR3 runs 17 residues. V gave up 3 bases and J gave up 0 bases; unmatched junction bases: 6. The CDR3 loop is CASSITGTGYSNQPQHF. For the CDR3, the DNA is TGTGCCAGTAGTATCACCGGGACAGGGTATAGCAATCAGCCCCAGCATTTT.

The V gene is TRBV2, the J gene TRBJ2-5; D might be TRBD1 (5 bases). The V gene lost 6 bases and the J gene lost 2 bases, with 10 bases spanning the gap. Per the germline V gene, CDR1 is SNHLY and CDR2 is FYNNEI. The CDR3 has 13 residues. This CDR3 reads CASSSRGQETQYF. In DNA, the CDR3 is TGTGCCAGCAGCTCAAGGGGACAAGAGACCCAGTACTTC.

The chain uses TRBV18 and TRBJ2-1, with unresolved D. The V gene lost 1 base and the J gene lost 3 bases, with 7 bases spanning the gap. CDR1 is KGHSH and CDR2 is LQKENI in the germline V gene. The CDR3 contains 14 residues. The CDR3 nucleotides are TGTGCCAGCTCACCACTGAGTTTCTACAATGAGCAGTTCTTC. This codes for CASSPLSFYNEQFF.

The chain employs TRBV7-8 and TRBJ2-3; TRBD2 might be the D (7 bases). The germline gives CDR1 SGHVS, CDR2 FQNEAQ. This CDR3 has 14 residues. V gave up 1 base and J gave up 7 bases, with 12 bases separating them. In DNA, the CDR3 is TGTGCCAGCAGCTTAGGAGGGGGGGTTAATACGCAGTATTTT. This translates into CASSLGGGVNTQYF.

The V and J genes are TRBV23-1 and TRBJ1-2, with 7 bases matching TRBD1. TRBV23-1 carries the ORF label, with uncertain function. The ends lost 7 bases at V and 5 bases at J; junction bases unmatched: 7. CDR3 length: 13 residues. The CDR3 DNA sequence: TGCGCCAGCATTAAAGGGGGCGGGTATGGCTACACCTTC. Translating it yields CASIKGGGYGYTF.

The chain recombines TRBV5-5 with TRBJ1-5; no definite D call. Germline CDR1 and CDR2: SGHKS and YYEKEE (reference sequence). V was cut by 1 base and J by 4 bases, with 15 bases left in between. This CDR3 has 16 amino acids. The chain's CDR3 is CASSLFARAPNQPQHF. The CDR3, as DNA: TGTGCCAGCAGCTTGTTTGCCCGGGCACCGAATCAGCCCCAGCATTTT.

J is TRBJ1-5 and V is TRBV30, with 7 positions matching TRBD1. With V trimmed by 5 bases and J by 4 bases, 14 bases remained unmatched. CDR3 size: 16 residues. Germline V CDR1 and CDR2: GTSNPN, SVGIG (reference sequence). CDR3 in DNA: TGTGCCTGGCCTACCGGGACAGAGCTTCTAAATCAGCCCCAGCATTTT. It specifies CAWPTGTELLNQPQHF.

This clone was observed a few times. This chain joins TRBV7-2 and TRBJ2-7; a possible D gene is TRBD1 (6 bases). Trimming removed 2 bases from V and 2 bases from J, with 13 bases in between. CDR1 SGHTA and CDR2 FQGNSA come from the germline V gene. The CDR3 extends over 15 amino acids. CDR3 in DNA: TGTGCCAGCAGCTTACGGGGACATTCTACCTACGAGCAGTACTTC. Translated, it gives CASSLRGHSTYEQYF. Combining the CDR3 with reference TRBV7-2 and TRBJ2-7 gives the whole variable domain GAGVSQSPSNKVTEKGKDVELRCDPISGHTALYWYRQSLGQGLEFLIYFQGNSAPDKSGLPSDRFSAERTGGSVSTLTIQRTQQEDSAVYLCASSLRGHSTYEQYFGPGTRLTVT.

The chain couples TRBV4-1 to TRBJ2-1, with TRBD2 matching 8 bases. V gave up 4 bases and J gave up 0 bases; unmatched junction bases: 8. Germline-derived CDR1 and CDR2 are MGHRA and YSYEKL. CDR3 length equals 17 residues. The CDR3 protein is CASSPGGHLGSYNEQFF. The CDR3, as DNA: TGCGCCAGCAGCCCGGGGGGGCATTTAGGCTCCTACAATGAGCAGTTCTTC.

With regard to this clone: Sequence at one end of the junction differs from germline and may be a read error. Other DNA variants within this sample encode the same CDR3. The CDR3 coding sequence is TGCGCCAGTAGCCAAGAAGGCAGGGCTGGAAACACCATATATTTT. This encodes CASSQEGRAGNTIYF. The rearrangement links TRBV4-1 to TRBJ1-3, with D perhaps TRBD1 (5 bases). Germline CDR1 is MGHRA and CDR2 is YSYEKL. CDR3 length: 15 residues.

The chain couples TRBV6-6 to TRBJ2-1, with TRBD2 matching over 11 bases. Trimming removed 5 bases from V and 14 bases from J; junction bases left unmatched: 14. The germline V gene encodes CDR1 MNHNY and CDR2 SVGAGI (reference sequence). The CDR3 consists of 15 residues. CDR3 region: CASSPLAGGPGVEFF. The CDR3 DNA sequence: TGTGCCAGCAGTCCGCTAGCGGGGGGACCTGGCGTCGAGTTCTTC.

This clone has a single count. The rearrangement joins TRBV5-4 to TRBJ1-4; 8 nucleotides line up with TRBD1. The V gene's germline CDR1 is SGHNT and CDR2 YYREEE (reference sequence). CDR3 length: 14 amino acids. V lost 0 bases and J lost 5; bases outside the gene matches: 0. The CDR3, as DNA: TGTGCCAGCAGCTTGGACAGGGGGAATGAAAAACTGTTTTTT. Its protein is CASSLDRGNEKLFF.